The TCR beta chain under discussion was sequenced for a study of shared clonotypes between healthy human individuals. Deep-level assay runs were performed. Splitting of each subset's genomic DNA was done evenly across several immunoSEQ plates. Data came from immunoSEQ multiplex PCR; TCRdb stores just in-frame clones and leaves some out. The sample consists of 550,000 to 600,000 clones, more than 95% of them appearing once. Points from the study as a whole: In this cohort, only blood was sampled, and tissue repertoires likely differ.

As defined, naive CD8 cells were CD45RO-negative and positively selected for CCR7, with terminally differentiated effector memory CD45RA+ cells excluded. Remarks on this clone: Its antigen is not known.

The CDR3 has 14 residues. Germline trimming cut 1 base from V and 6 bases from J; bases unmatched to any gene: 2. Per the germline V gene, CDR1 is SQVTM and CDR2 is ANQGSEA. Sequencing input: naive CD8+ T cells sorted from blood. The TCR originated in a young man in good health. The chain couples TRBV29-1 to TRBJ2-2; 10 bases agree with TRBD2. CDR3 DNA: TGCAGCGTTGAAGGACTAGCGGGCCCCGGGGAGCTGTTTTTT. It yields the protein CSVEGLAGPGELFF.